One and the same sample provided the 2 T cell receptor beta chains below, sequenced in a study of T cell responses to AZD1222 COVID-19 vaccine. The method was immunoSEQ multiplex PCR; TCRdb's version includes in-frame clones alone and lacks a portion of them. The data hold over 150,000 clones, with over 85% observed a single time. Sample: peripheral blood, taken 28 days after the second dose of the MenACWY control vaccine. The source of these receptors is an adult who received the MenACWY meningococcal vaccine as a control.

The rearrangement links TRBV6-2 or TRBV6-3 to TRBJ1-1; tentative D call: TRBD1 (5 bases). Trimming took off 1 base at V and 8 bases at J, with 14 bases between the two ends. Germline V lookup: CDR1 MNHEY, CDR2 SVGEGT. CDR3 length equals 14 residues. In nucleotides, the CDR3 is TGTGCCAGCAGTTACTTATTCGGGACGCTCGAAGCTTTCTTT. It translates to CASSYLFGTLEAFF.

The chain recombines TRBV21-1 with TRBJ1-6. TRBV21-1 is classified as a pseudogene. The CDR3 spans 13 residues. DNA of the CDR3: TGTGCCAGCAGCAAAGGGGGAGATTCACCCCTCCACTTT. This gives the protein CASSKGGDSPLHF.